These T cell receptor beta chains were read from a single sample in a study of cytomegalovirus exposure and HLA in healthy donors. Libraries were prepared by immunoSEQ multiplex PCR; TCRdb keeps only in-frame clonotypes and omits some of them. The sample yields some 130,000 clones, roughly four fifths seen once. The sample consisted of PBMCs. Source of these receptors: a man aged 25 to 45 in good health and CMV-seropositive. Each CDR3 is given with its conserved first and last residue. Fields, in order: CDR3 protein, CDR3 DNA, J gene, V gene, D gene, clone size. The D gene is left open where the match is weak. Part of the rows lack a size; the others show once, few, many or a class for expanded clones.

CDR3: CASSMEGRNYGYTF
DNA: TGTGCCAGTAGTATGGAGGGCAGGAACTATGGCTACACCTTC
J: TRBJ1-2
V: TRBV19
D: .
size: .

CDR3: CASSPKSGQGTYEQYF
DNA: TGCGCCAGCAGCCCCAAGTCGGGACAGGGAACCTACGAGCAGTACTTC
J: TRBJ2-7
V: TRBV5-1
D: TRBD1
size: .

CDR3: CASSLSGRVDTGELFF
DNA: TGTGCCAGCAGCCTGTCGGGCAGGGTTGACACCGGGGAGCTGTTTTTT
J: TRBJ2-2
V: TRBV5-4
D: .
size: .

CDR3: CASSIRQNLYNEQFF
DNA: TGTGCCAGTAGTATTCGACAGAATTTGTACAATGAGCAGTTCTTC
J: TRBJ2-1
V: TRBV19
D: .
size: .

CDR3: CASSSGRGAYGYTF
DNA: TGTGCCAGCAGCTCCGGACGGGGGGCGTATGGCTACACCTTC
J: TRBJ1-2
V: TRBV5-4
D: .
size: .

CDR3: CASSSAGLGEGSQYF
DNA: TGTGCCAGCAGTTCGGCTGGACTTGGAGAGGGATCGCAGTATTTT
J: TRBJ2-3
V: TRBV27
D: .
size: .

CDR3: CASSPGDREGTDTQYF
DNA: TGCGCCAGCAGCCCGGGGGACAGGGAGGGCACAGATACGCAGTATTTT
J: TRBJ2-3
V: TRBV5-1
D: TRBD1
size: .

CDR3: CASSLSARGPTDTQYF
DNA: TGTGCCAGCAGCTTGAGTGCCAGGGGGCCTACAGATACGCAGTATTTT
J: TRBJ2-3
V: TRBV5-5
D: TRBD1
size: few

CDR3: CASSLRRGQPQHF
DNA: TGTGCCAGCAGCTTAAGAAGGGGGCAGCCCCAGCATTTT
J: TRBJ1-5
V: TRBV13
D: .
size: .

CDR3: CASSIGQGAGNTIYF
DNA: TGCGCCAGCAGCATAGGACAGGGGGCTGGAAACACCATATATTTT
J: TRBJ1-3
V: TRBV5-1
D: TRBD1
size: .

CDR3: CASSPGGPQHF
DNA: TGTGCCAGCTCACCGGGGGGGCCCCAGCATTTT
J: TRBJ1-5
V: TRBV18
D: .
size: .

CDR3: CASSYSRLAGREQYF
DNA: TGTGCCAGCAGTTACTCGAGACTAGCGGGGCGCGAGCAGTACTTC
J: TRBJ2-7
V: TRBV6-5
D: TRBD2
size: .

CDR3: CASSVDQAGVGEQFF
DNA: TGTGCCAGCAGCGTAGATCAAGCGGGAGTGGGTGAGCAGTTCTTC
J: TRBJ2-1
V: TRBV9
D: TRBD2
size: .

CDR3: CASSDSKGNTIYF
DNA: TGTGCCAGCAGCGACTCCAAAGGAAACACCATATATTTT
J: TRBJ1-3
V: TRBV27
D: .
size: .

CDR3: CASSLEQGAWEQYF
DNA: TGTGCCAGCAGTTTGGAGCAGGGGGCATGGGAGCAGTACTTC
J: TRBJ2-7
V: TRBV27
D: TRBD1
size: .

CDR3: CASSDIMRNTEAFF
DNA: TGTGCCAGCAGTGATATCATGAGGAACACTGAAGCTTTCTTT
J: TRBJ1-1
V: TRBV2
D: .
size: .

CDR3: CASSQTGRGAEAFF
DNA: TGTGCCAGCAGCCAGACGGGGAGAGGAGCTGAAGCTTTCTTT
J: TRBJ1-1
V: TRBV6-6
D: .
size: .

CDR3: CASSQGGWRRNYGYTF
DNA: TGTGCCAGCAGCCAAGGAGGGTGGAGAAGGAACTATGGCTACACCTTC
J: TRBJ1-2
V: TRBV14
D: .
size: .

CDR3: CASSLYGTSGHQPQHF
DNA: TGTGCCAGCAGTTTGTACGGGACTAGCGGTCATCAGCCCCAGCATTTT
J: TRBJ1-5
V: TRBV6-5
D: .
size: .

CDR3: CASSEYGRARTDTQYF
DNA: TGTGCCAGCAGTGAATACGGGAGGGCGCGAACAGATACGCAGTATTTT
J: TRBJ2-3
V: TRBV6-1
D: TRBD2
size: few

CDR3: CASRNPGSMSYEQYF
DNA: TGTGCCAGCAGGAACCCAGGGTCCATGTCCTACGAGCAGTACTTC
J: TRBJ2-7
V: TRBV6-6
D: .
size: once

CDR3: CASSVDDRTQEKLFF
DNA: TGTGCCAGCAGCGTAGACGACAGGACCCAGGAAAAACTGTTTTTT
J: TRBJ1-4
V: TRBV9
D: .
size: .

CDR3: CASSYSVEGRGTEAFF
DNA: TGTGCCAGCAGTTACTCGGTGGAGGGGCGCGGCACTGAAGCTTTCTTT
J: TRBJ1-1
V: TRBV6-5
D: .
size: .

CDR3: CASSLRLAGVDEQYF
DNA: TGCGCCAGCAGCCTTCGACTAGCGGGAGTCGATGAGCAGTACTTC
J: TRBJ2-7
V: TRBV4-1
D: TRBD2
size: .

CDR3: CASNTGPEAFF
DNA: TGTGCCAGTAATACAGGTCCTGAAGCTTTCTTT
J: TRBJ1-1
V: TRBV19
D: .
size: .

CDR3: CASSLASAWPVDEQFF
DNA: TGTGCCAGCAGCCTGGCTAGCGCTTGGCCGGTAGATGAGCAGTTCTTC
J: TRBJ2-1
V: TRBV7-2
D: .
size: .

CDR3: CAWNSGVNTEAFF
DNA: TGTGCCTGGAACTCCGGAGTGAACACTGAAGCTTTCTTT
J: TRBJ1-1
V: TRBV30
D: .
size: few

CDR3: CASSPDGGNEQFF
DNA: TGTGCCAGCAGCCCGGACGGGGGCAATGAGCAGTTCTTC
J: TRBJ2-1
V: TRBV5-4
D: .
size: .

CDR3: CSVELGLAGGTIGQYF
DNA: TGCAGCGTTGAACTCGGACTAGCGGGGGGCACTATAGGGCAGTATTTT
J: TRBJ2-3
V: TRBV29-1
D: TRBD2
size: .

CDR3: CASSAGQGAGETQYF
DNA: TGCGCCAGCAGTGCGGGACAGGGGGCGGGGGAGACCCAGTACTTC
J: TRBJ2-5
V: TRBV10-1
D: TRBD1
size: .

CDR3: CADTPRESSYEQYF
DNA: TGTGCAGACACCCCCAGGGAAAGCTCCTACGAGCAGTACTTC
J: TRBJ2-7
V: TRBV5-4
D: .
size: .